What follows are 26 T cell receptor beta chains derived from one specimen sequenced in a study of shared clonotypes between healthy human individuals. Profiling relied on immunoSEQ multiplex PCR, and the TCRdb table lists in-frame clones only, not all of them. The sample records roughly 1,600,000 clones, approximately 98.5% being singletons. The specimen was naive CD4+ T cells sorted from blood. Subset meaning: CD45RA+ positively selected. These receptors all stem from a man between 25 and 39 years old in good health.

About this clone itself: Distinct nucleotide sequences in the sample also encode this CDR3. The V gene is TRBV11-2, the J gene TRBJ2-7; a weak D match, TRBD1 (5 bases). Trimming shortened V by 4 bases and J by 3 bases, and 7 bases separated the two germline ends. Germline V gene lookup returns CDR1 SGHAT and CDR2 FQNNGV. The CDR3 extends over 12 amino acids. The CDR3 nucleotides read TGTGCCAGCAGCTCCCAGGGCTACGAGCAGTACTTC. Translated, it gives CASSSQGYEQYF.

This CDR3 is CASSFFKGTGAETQYF. The CDR3 nucleotides are TGTGCCAGCAGCTTTTTCAAGGGAACAGGGGCAGAGACCCAGTACTTC. The J gene is TRBJ2-5, the V gene TRBV5-5, with 7 bases aligning to TRBD1. CDR3 length equals 16 residues. Unmatched junction bases numbered 11, after V lost 2 bases and J lost 4 bases. CDR1 and CDR2 from the germline V gene are SGHKS and YYEKEE (reference sequence).

V gene TRBV2 combines with J gene TRBJ2-7; TRBD2 might be the D (5 bases). CDR3 length equals 12 residues. Germline assignment: CDR1 SNHLY and CDR2 FYNNEI. With 8 bases removed from V and 5 bases from J, the gap between germline ends came to 13 bases. CDR3 nucleotide sequence: TGTGCCAGCGGTCGGAAACTAGACGAGCAGTACTTC. Its protein is CASGRKLDEQYF. Complete variable domain (other parts from reference TRBV2 and TRBJ2-7): EPEVTQTPSHQVTQMGQEVILRCVPISNHLYFYWYRQILGQKVEFLVSFYNNEISEKSEIFDDQFSVERPDGSNFTLKIRSTKLEDSAMYFCASGRKLDEQYFGPGTRLTVT.

V is TRBV19 and J is TRBJ2-5, with D unclear. CDR3 length: 14 residues. The V gene's germline CDR1 is LNHDA and CDR2 SQIVND (reference sequence). V dropped 6 bases and J dropped 7 bases, with 18 bases sitting between them. The CDR3 here is CASSPDLPSGTQYF. CDR3 sequence (DNA): TGTGCCAGTAGCCCGGACCTACCCTCCGGGACCCAGTACTTC.

The chain couples TRBV9 to TRBJ2-7; D perhaps matches TRBD2 (5 bases). Trimming stripped 3 bases from V and 0 bases from J, with 13 bases between. The CDR3 totals 15 residues. Per germline, CDR1 SGDLS and CDR2 YYNGEE. The CDR3 DNA reads as TGTGCCAGCAGCGACTCCAGGACTGGCTCCTACGAGCAGTACTTC. Translating it yields CASSDSRTGSYEQYF.

A word on this clone: The same CDR3 is also encoded by other DNA sequences in this sample. V usage is TRBV7-2 and J usage is TRBJ1-1; D not resolved. Trimming removed 5 bases at V and 4 bases at J, with 11 bases between. This CDR3 has 13 amino acids. Germline CDR1 and CDR2: SGHTA and FQGNSA. The CDR3 region has the DNA TGTGCCAGCAGCCCTCGAGGTGGCACTGAAGCTTTCTTT. Translation: CASSPRGGTEAFF.

The V and J genes are TRBV5-1 and TRBJ1-2; 12 nucleotides align to TRBD1. CDR1 SGHRS and CDR2 YFSETQ come from the germline V gene. The CDR3 extends over 14 amino acids. V trimming: 4 bases; J trimming: 7 bases; junction bases outside the gene matches: 5. The CDR3 region is CASSPGTGGFGYTF. CDR3 coding DNA: TGCGCCAGCAGCCCCGGGACAGGGGGCTTTGGCTACACCTTC.

The gene calls are TRBV18 and TRBJ2-1, with TRBD1 matching 8 bases. This CDR3 has 13 residues. Per germline, CDR1 KGHSH and CDR2 LQKENI. The V and J ends lost 7 bases and 5 bases, in that order; junction bases with no gene match: 4. The CDR3 DNA reads as TGTGCCAGCTTTAAGGACAGGGACAATGAGCAGTTCTTC. Translation: CASFKDRDNEQFF.

With regard to this clone: The germline gene is not matched at one end of the junction; a read error may be the cause. This chain connects TRBV7-9 to TRBJ2-6; D is perhaps TRBD1 (6 bases). Germline V CDR1 and CDR2: SEHNR, FQNEAQ (reference sequence). The CDR3 has 17 residues. The CDR3 nucleotides are TGTGCCAGCATCTTAGACGCTAAGGGGGCTGGGGCCAACGTCCTGACTTTC. It codes for CASILDAKGAGANVLTF. The variable domain in full, with the rest retrieved from reference TRBV7-9 and TRBJ2-6, is DTGVSQNPRHKITKRGQNVTFRCDPISEHNRLYWYRQTLGQGPEFLTYFQNEAQLEKSRLLSDRFSAERPKGSFSTLEIQRTEQGDSAMYLCASILDAKGAGANVLTFGAGSRLTVL.

This chain connects TRBV5-1 to TRBJ2-2; D may be TRBD1 or TRBD2 (5 bases each). The germline V and J ends were trimmed by 5 bases and 5 bases, with 7 bases remaining between them. There are 12 residues in the CDR3. The germline V gene encodes CDR1 SGHRS and CDR2 YFSETQ. CDR3 in amino acids: CASRWGTGELFF. For the CDR3, the DNA is TGCGCCAGCAGGTGGGGGACCGGGGAGCTGTTTTTT.

The CDR3 reads CASRPIGGGQIYEQYF. The CDR3, as DNA: TGTGCCAGCAGGCCGATCGGGGGGGGACAGATATACGAGCAGTACTTC. This rearrangement joins TRBV27 to TRBJ2-7; the D gene is possibly TRBD2 (8 bases). The CDR3 extends over 16 amino acids. The V and J ends lost 6 bases and 4 bases respectively, with 22 bases between them. From germline, CDR1 is MNHEY and CDR2 SMNVEV (reference sequence).

This chain connects TRBV19 to TRBJ2-7; 14 nucleotides agree with TRBD2. Germline lookup yields CDR1 LNHDA and CDR2 SQIVND (reference sequence). With V trimmed by 7 bases and J by 0 bases, 11 bases remained unmatched. This CDR3 comprises 18 residues. The CDR3 region has the DNA TGTGCCAGTACCCCCGGGACTAGCGGGAGAGAGCTCTCCTACGAGCAGTACTTC. It codes for CASTPGTSGRELSYEQYF.

The chain employs TRBV2 and TRBJ2-7; D uncertain. Looked up from germline, CDR1 is SNHLY and CDR2 is FYNNEI. Trimming took 6 bases from V and 5 from J, leaving 8 bases between them. There are 11 residues in the CDR3. CDR3 in DNA: TGTGCCAGCAGGACAACCCACGAGCAGTACTTC. Amino acids: CASRTTHEQYF.

This rearrangement joins TRBV9 to TRBJ2-3; TRBD2 matches at 9 bases. The CDR3 spans 15 residues. Germline V gene sequence: CDR1 SGDLS, CDR2 YYNGEE. With 2 bases clipped from V and 7 bases from J, the junction kept 8 bases outside the gene matches. As DNA, the CDR3 is TGTGCCAGCAGCGTGGCGGGAGGGCCATTAAATACGCAGTATTTT. This translates into CASSVAGGPLNTQYF.

The chain uses TRBV2 and TRBJ2-1, with 10 bases aligning to TRBD2. The CDR3 has 17 amino acids. V trimming: 7 bases; J trimming: 0 bases; junction bases outside the gene matches: 9. Looked up from germline, CDR1 is SNHLY and CDR2 is FYNNEI. The CDR3 reads CASIGTSAQVSYNEQFF. CDR3 DNA sequence: TGTGCCAGCATCGGGACTAGCGCCCAAGTCTCCTACAATGAGCAGTTCTTC.

The V and J genes are TRBV15 and TRBJ2-3; 8 nucleotides agree with TRBD2. The CDR3 runs to 19 residues. The V segment lost 1 base and the J segment 2 bases; nucleotides outside the gene matches: 14. Germline V lookup: CDR1 LNHNV, CDR2 YYDKDF (reference sequence). CDR3 coding DNA: TGTGCCACCAGCAGAGGTACTAGCGGATTACTCCGGCTCACAGATACGCAGTATTTT. Protein product: CATSRGTSGLLRLTDTQYF.

The genes are TRBV2 and TRBJ1-4; no definite D call. The CDR3 is made up of 12 amino acids. Deletions cut 2 bases from V and 4 bases from J, with 2 bases between. The germline V gene has CDR1 SNHLY and CDR2 FYNNEI. CDR3 protein: CASSEYNEKLFF. The CDR3, as DNA: TGTGCCAGCAGTGAATATAATGAAAAACTGTTTTTT. Supplemented by reference TRBV2 and TRBJ1-4, the full variable domain reads EPEVTQTPSHQVTQMGQEVILRCVPISNHLYFYWYRQILGQKVEFLVSFYNNEISEKSEIFDDQFSVERPDGSNFTLKIRSTKLEDSAMYFCASSEYNEKLFFGSGTQLSVL.

This rearrangement joins TRBV27 to TRBJ2-2; D is possibly TRBD1 (7 bases). Between the trimmed V and J ends, which lost 2 bases and 6 bases, there was a span of 13 bases. Germline V lookup: CDR1 MNHEY, CDR2 SMNVEV (reference sequence). The CDR3 sequence is 15 residues long. The CDR3: CASSLRGRGPGELFF. CDR3 DNA: TGTGCCAGCAGTTTAAGGGGGCGGGGTCCCGGGGAGCTGTTTTTT.

The table lists this clone with a count of one. The chain couples TRBV5-6 to TRBJ2-5; tentative D call: TRBD1 (5 bases). Germline V CDR1 and CDR2: SGHDT, YYEEEE. The CDR3 has 16 residues. The V and J ends lost 4 bases and 7 bases respectively, with 23 bases between them. Written as DNA, the CDR3 is TGTGCCAGCAGCAAGAAAGACAGAAACCCCGTGAGGACCCAGTACTTC. Translation gives CASSKKDRNPVRTQYF. Full variable domain (outside the CDR3, taken from reference TRBV5-6 and TRBJ2-5): DAGVTQSPTHLIKTRGQQVTLRCSPKSGHDTVSWYQQALGQGPQFIFQYYEEEERQRGNFPDRFSGHQFPNYSSELNVNALLLGDSALYLCASSKKDRNPVRTQYFGPGTRLLVL.

The CDR3 DNA is TGTGCCAGCGTGAATCCTGACGGTGATGACTACGAGCAGTACTTC. It translates to CASVNPDGDDYEQYF. This chain links TRBV18 with TRBJ2-7; D is uncertain. Germline V gives CDR1 KGHSH, CDR2 LQKENI. This CDR3 region has 15 residues. Between the trimmed V and J ends, which lost 8 bases and 3 bases, there was a span of 20 bases.

In its sample, this clone was seen once. This sequence joins TRBV10-2 and TRBJ2-3, with 9 nucleotides matching TRBD2. The germline V gene has CDR1 WSHSY and CDR2 SAAADI. The CDR3 contains 14 residues. With 5 bases clipped from V and 2 bases from J, the junction kept 2 bases outside the gene matches. The CDR3 loop is CASSLAGTTDTQYF. As DNA, the CDR3 is TGCGCCAGCAGTCTAGCGGGGACCACAGATACGCAGTATTTT.

The chain employs TRBV30 and TRBJ2-2, with D possibly TRBD2 on 5 matching bases. Germline V CDR1 and CDR2: GTSNPN, SVGIG (reference sequence). This CDR3 comprises 11 residues. V shed 5 bases and J shed 6 bases, with 7 bases lying between them. The CDR3 spells CAWWGAGELFF. Written as DNA, the CDR3 is TGTGCCTGGTGGGGAGCCGGGGAGCTGTTTTTT. The full variable domain, rest sourced from reference TRBV30 and TRBJ2-2, is SQTIHQWPATLVQPVGSPLSLECTVEGTSNPNLYWYRQAAGRGLQLLFYSVGIGQISSEVPQNLSASRPQDRQFILSSKKLLLSDSGFYLCAWWGAGELFFGEGSRLTVL.

This chain's CDR3 is CASSRPDSQSSYEQYF. DNA of the CDR3: TGTGCCAGCTCACGCCCGGACTCTCAGAGCTCCTACGAGCAGTACTTC. The chain carries TRBV18 and TRBJ2-7, with D tentatively TRBD2 (5 bases). Germline V lookup: CDR1 KGHSH, CDR2 LQKENI. The CDR3 covers 16 residues. Trimming stripped 4 bases from V and 0 bases from J, with 16 bases between. The variable domain in full, with the rest retrieved from reference TRBV18 and TRBJ2-7, is NAGVMQNPRHLVRRRGQEARLRCSPMKGHSHVYWYRQLPEEGLKFMVYLQKENIIDESGMPKERFSAEFPKEGPSILRIQQVVRGDSAAYFCASSRPDSQSSYEQYFGPGTRLTVT.

The CDR3 protein is CSASAAETQYF. DNA for the CDR3: TGCAGTGCTAGCGCAGCCGAGACCCAGTACTTC. The gene calls are TRBV20-1 and TRBJ2-5; D not certain. CDR3 length: 11 residues. V was pared by 3 bases and J by 5 bases, with 7 bases between. Germline values: CDR1 DFQATT, CDR2 SNEGSKA (reference sequence).

V and J are TRBV28 and TRBJ2-1; TRBD2 might be the D (5 bases). Germline V lookup: CDR1 MDHEN, CDR2 SYDVKM. V was shortened by 4 bases and J by 4 bases, with 17 bases between the two germline ends. The CDR3 has 16 amino acids. The CDR3 region is CASSSQSGRFYNEQFF. The CDR3 DNA is TGTGCCAGCAGTTCCCAAAGCGGTCGGTTTTACAATGAGCAGTTCTTC. Drawing the rest from reference TRBV28 and TRBJ2-1, the complete variable domain is DVKVTQSSRYLVKRTGEKVFLECVQDMDHENMFWYRQDPGLGLRLIYFSYDVKMKEKGDIPEGYSVSREKKERFSLILESASTNQTSMYLCASSSQSGRFYNEQFFGPGTRLTVL.

The chain recombines TRBV11-3 with TRBJ2-1; D perhaps matches TRBD2 (5 bases). CDR3 length equals 19 residues. Trimming took 0 bases from V and 0 from J, leaving 18 bases between them. Germline V lookup: CDR1 SGHNT, CDR2 YENEEA. The CDR3 DNA reads TGTGCCAGCAGCTTAGATCATCGGCGCGGGCCAAGCTCCTACAATGAGCAGTTCTTC. As protein: CASSLDHRRGPSSYNEQFF.